This TCR beta chain is drawn from a study of cytomegalovirus exposure and HLA in healthy donors. Overall study findings and caveats: Follow-up analysis later connected one missense variant in DCLRE1C with trimming of TCR beta V- and J-genes.

Turning to this clone: Its antigen is unknown.

In germline, CDR1 is PRHDT, CDR2 FYEKMQ (reference sequence). The CDR3 has 13 residues. V gave up 8 bases and J gave up 2 bases; unmatched junction bases: 6. The PCR used 60 Vbeta and 13 Jbeta primers. Generated by immunoSEQ multiplex PCR, the TCRdb table keeps only in-frame clones and is missing some. The repertoire holds 150,000 to 200,000 clones, about four fifths seen once, with 4% to 5.5% in the top ten. The TCR originated in a man aged 30-40 years in good health and CMV-seronegative. This chain links TRBV13 with TRBJ2-7, with 7 bases identical to TRBD1. The source material was PBMCs. CDR3 coding DNA: TGTGCCAGCGCGACAGGGAAGGCCTACGAGCAGTACTTC. Translating gives CASATGKAYEQYF.